Included here is one T cell receptor beta chain sequence, with context. The target antigen is unknown. This specimen comes from a study of OX40 agonist ivuxolimab in advanced cancers. General study results and limits: Expanded clones belonging to CD8+ T cells outnumbered, on average, those of CD4+.

TCRdb's table, derived via immunoSEQ multiplex PCR, lists solely in-frame clones and lacks some. Of about 34,000 clones detected, 82% appear once; the ten largest clones hold over 2.5%. In germline, CDR1 is SGHDT, CDR2 YYEEEE. V lost 3 bases, J lost 1 base, and 3 bases stayed unmatched. This CDR3 spans 16 amino acids. The clonotype comes from an adult with an advanced solid tumor such as melanoma, head and neck, liver or kidney cancer. Sample: CD4+ or CD8+ T cells sorted from blood, taken in a trial of the OX40 agonist ivuxolimab. The chain employs TRBV5-6 and TRBJ1-3, with TRBD1 identical over 11 bases. The CDR3 here is CASSWGQGVSGNTIYF. The DNA of the CDR3 is TGTGCCAGCAGCTGGGGACAGGGGGTATCTGGAAACACCATATATTTT.